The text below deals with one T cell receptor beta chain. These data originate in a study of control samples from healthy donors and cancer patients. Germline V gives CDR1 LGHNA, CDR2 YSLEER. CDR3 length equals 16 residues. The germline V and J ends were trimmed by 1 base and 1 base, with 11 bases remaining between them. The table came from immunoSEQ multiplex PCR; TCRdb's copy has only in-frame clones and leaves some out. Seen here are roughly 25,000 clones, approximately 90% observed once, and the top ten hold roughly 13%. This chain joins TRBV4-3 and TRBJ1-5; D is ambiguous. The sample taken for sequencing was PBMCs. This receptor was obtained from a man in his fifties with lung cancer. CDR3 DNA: TGCGCCAGCAGCCAAGTAGGTAAATGGAGCAATCAGCCCCAGCATTTT. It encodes CASSQVGKWSNQPQHF.